The T cell receptor (beta chain) under discussion was sequenced for a study of T-cell memory formation after mild COVID-19. This clonotype appeared a few times. Its target is not known. Study-level points and caveats: Contracting clones, day 15 to 85, had balanced CD4/CD8, and later expanders favored CD4+. Those CD4+ clones that contracted were mainly in CM and EM (CD8+ ones in EMRA).

Trimming removed 4 bases from V and 3 bases from J; junction bases left unmatched: 13. Germline V gives CDR1 MGHDK, CDR2 SYGVNS. This CDR3 is 18 amino acids long. UMIs and sample barcodes were carried by the TCR alpha and TCR beta cDNA libraries that 5'RACE produced using constant-segment primers. TCRdb re-called the 5' RACE reads through MiXCR, storing one row per CDR3 protein. This table has around 300,000 distinct CDR3 sequences, 18% appearing once. The TCR was taken from a man younger than 35 who had mild COVID-19 (a few samples of this study predate the infection). Cell type and time point are not known. The sequencing input was PBMCs or a T cell subset sorted from them (not recorded which). The genes are TRBV25-1 and TRBJ2-1; 9 bases align to TRBD1. The CDR3 region has the DNA TGTGCCAGCAGTGCCCGGGACAGGGTACACTTAGACTACAATGAGCAGTTCTTC. The encoded protein is CASSARDRVHLDYNEQFF.